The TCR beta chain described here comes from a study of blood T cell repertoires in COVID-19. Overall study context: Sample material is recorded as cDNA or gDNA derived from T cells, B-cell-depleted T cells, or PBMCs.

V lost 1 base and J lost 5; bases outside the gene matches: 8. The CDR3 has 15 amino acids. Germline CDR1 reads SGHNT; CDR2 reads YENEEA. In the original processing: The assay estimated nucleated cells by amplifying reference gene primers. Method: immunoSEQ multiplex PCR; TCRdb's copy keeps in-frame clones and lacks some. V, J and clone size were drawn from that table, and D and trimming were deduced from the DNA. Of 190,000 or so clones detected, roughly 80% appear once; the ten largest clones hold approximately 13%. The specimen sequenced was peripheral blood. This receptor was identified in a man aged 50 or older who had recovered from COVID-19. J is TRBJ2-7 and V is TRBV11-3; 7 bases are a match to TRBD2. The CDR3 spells CASSLGRGDHNEQYF. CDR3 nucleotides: TGTGCCAGCAGCTTAGGTCGGGGGGACCATAACGAGCAGTACTTC.